This T cell receptor (delta chain) originates from a study of gamma-delta T cells after stem cell transplantation. The germline V gene encodes CDR1 GEAIGNYY and CDR2 EKD. The CDR3 consists of 17 residues. TCRdb re-called the RT-PCR reads via CATT. The sample has several hundred delta-chain clones, roughly 2.7% seen once. Comment on this clone: TCRdb assigns this DNA the protein of a much larger clone, which departs from its translation at residue 4; this likely reflects a read error, and the protein shown comes from translating the DNA.

The sample taken for sequencing was gamma-delta T cells. V usage is TRDV2 and J usage is TRDJ2; 8 bases match TRDD3. The clonotype comes from a human donor. It is not recorded whose cells these are; they may come from a transplant donor. This CDR3 reads CACNTVRTGGETAQLFF. The DNA of the CDR3 is TGTGCCTGTAACACCGTGAGGACTGGGGGTGAGACAGCACAACTCTTCTTT.